Listed below are T cell receptor beta chains from one sample, sequenced in a study of T cells in Graves' hyperthyroidism and ophthalmopathy. TCRdb used MiXCR to reprocess the multiplex PCR reads, holding one entry per CDR3 protein. This table holds about 570,000 distinct CDR3 sequences, roughly 46% found once. Specimen: peripheral blood or thyroid tissue (not recorded which). Every receptor here comes from an adult woman with Graves' disease, either hyperthyroidism or ophthalmopathy (not recorded which). The CDR3 runs from the conserved cysteine through the conserved F or W. Each record gives: clone size, V gene, D gene, J gene, CDR3 protein, CDR3 DNA. The D gene is left open where the match is weak. Clone size is shown for a subset of rows, as once, few, many or a class of expanded clone.

once	TRBV5-1	-	TRBJ1-4	CASSLESYNEKLFF	TGCGCCAGCAGCTTGGAAAGTTACAATGAAAAACTGTTTTTT
-	TRBV7-2	-	TRBJ2-5	CASSPGHSEYF	TGTGCCAGCAGCCCGGGACACTCTGAATACTTC
-	TRBV10-3	-	TRBJ1-3	CAIRRDGGTGNTIYF	TGTGCCATCAGGCGGGATGGGGGCACTGGAAACACCATATATTTT
-	TRBV29-1	-	TRBJ1-4	CSGRKGTTNEKLFF	TGCAGCGGGAGGAAGGGGACAACTAATGAAAAACTGTTTTTT
-	TRBV10-2	TRBD1	TRBJ1-1	CASSLPGQGVGTEAFF	TGCGCCAGCTCCCTCCCTGGACAGGGGGTAGGCACTGAAGCTTTCTTT
many	TRBV19	-	TRBJ2-6	CASSIWSSGANVLTF	TGTGCCAGTAGTATTTGGAGCTCTGGGGCCAACGTCCTGACTTTC
-	TRBV2	-	TRBJ1-5	CASSGPVGGPQHF	TGTGCCAGCAGTGGCCCTGTTGGGGGGCCCCAGCATTTT
-	TRBV20-1	-	TRBJ1-1	CSVPRSGYEAFF	TGCAGTGTTCCTCGTTCGGGATATGAAGCTTTCTTT
-	TRBV9	TRBD2	TRBJ2-7	CASSSPRTSGRFYEQYF	TGTGCCAGCAGCAGCCCTAGGACTAGCGGGAGGTTCTACGAGCAGTACTTC
many	TRBV28	-	TRBJ1-2	CASSLTEPYGYTF	TGTGCCAGCAGTTTGACCGAACCTTATGGCTACACCTTC
many	TRBV7-9	TRBD2	TRBJ2-2	CASSPRREGLNTGELFF	TGTGCCAGCAGCCCTAGGCGGGAGGGCCTCAACACCGGGGAGCTGTTTTTT